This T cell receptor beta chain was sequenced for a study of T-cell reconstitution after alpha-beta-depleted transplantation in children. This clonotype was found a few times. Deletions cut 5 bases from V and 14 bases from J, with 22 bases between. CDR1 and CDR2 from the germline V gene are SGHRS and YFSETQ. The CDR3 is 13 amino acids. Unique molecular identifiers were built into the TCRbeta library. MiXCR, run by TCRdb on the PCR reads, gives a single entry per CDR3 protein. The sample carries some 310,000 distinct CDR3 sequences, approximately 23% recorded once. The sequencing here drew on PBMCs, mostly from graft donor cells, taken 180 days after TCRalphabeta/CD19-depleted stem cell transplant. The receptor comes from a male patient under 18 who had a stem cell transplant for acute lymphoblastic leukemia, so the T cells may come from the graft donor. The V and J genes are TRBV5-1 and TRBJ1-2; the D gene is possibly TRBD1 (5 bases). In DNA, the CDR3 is TGCGCCAGCAGGCAGACAGCCCCCTATGCTAGTACCTTC. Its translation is CASRQTAPYASTF.